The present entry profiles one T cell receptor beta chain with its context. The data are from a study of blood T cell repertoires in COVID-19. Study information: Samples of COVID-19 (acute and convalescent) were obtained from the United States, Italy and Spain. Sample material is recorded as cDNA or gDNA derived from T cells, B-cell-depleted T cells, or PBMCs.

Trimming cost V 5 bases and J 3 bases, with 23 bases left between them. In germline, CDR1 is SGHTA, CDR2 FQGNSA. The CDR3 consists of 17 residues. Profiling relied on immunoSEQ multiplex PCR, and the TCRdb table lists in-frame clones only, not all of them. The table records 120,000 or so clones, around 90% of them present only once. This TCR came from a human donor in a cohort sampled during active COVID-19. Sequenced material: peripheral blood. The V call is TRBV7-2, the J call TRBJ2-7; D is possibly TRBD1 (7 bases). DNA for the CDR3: TGTGCCAGCAGCCCCCTTGCAGGGGGGACGTTTTTCTACGAGCAGTACTTC. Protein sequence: CASSPLAGGTFFYEQYF.